Sequencing of this TCR beta chain was carried out in a study of cytomegalovirus exposure and HLA in healthy donors. The CDR3 is made up of 15 amino acids. After removal of 4 bases from V and 1 base from J, the junction contained 3 bases not matched to a gene. Germline CDR1 SGDLS, CDR2 YYNGEE. PCR employed 60 Vbeta and 13 Jbeta primers. Per the original methods: Some 80 million unique TCR beta chains, some 11 million shared, were counted in a later analysis. Assay used: immunoSEQ multiplex PCR; TCRdb lists only in-frame clones, some missing. The D gene and trimming were derived from the DNA, and the V and J assignments and clone size from that table. The sample includes roughly 110,000 clones, roughly 71% of them seen just once.

This clonotype was obtained from a male donor in good health and CMV-seropositive. The chain links TRBV9 to TRBJ2-2, with 8 bases aligning to TRBD1. Sequencing was done on a sample of PBMCs. As DNA, the CDR3 is TGTGCCAGCAGCCTCGGGACAGGGAACACCGGGGAGCTGTTTTTT. As protein: CASSLGTGNTGELFF.